Below, one T cell receptor (beta chain) is given with its context. The data originate from a study of blood T cell repertoires in COVID-19. Background on the study: Specimens from acute and convalescent COVID-19 originated in the United States, Italy and Spain.

Recruits, aged roughly 18 to 100 years, lived in 24 US areas. The germline CDR1 and CDR2 sequences are LGHDT and YNNKEL (reference sequence). V gave up 3 bases and J gave up 8 bases; unmatched junction bases: 7. This CDR3 is built from 14 residues. Under the authors' procedure: Nucleated cell counts were estimated from reference gene primer amplification. The data were produced by immunoSEQ multiplex PCR, yet TCRdb's version contains in-frame clones alone and is incomplete. From that table come the V and J calls and clone size; the DNA was used to work out D and trimming. The top ten clones hold about 8.4% of a sample with around 310,000 clones, roughly nine tenths of them seen once.

The TCR sequence derives from a woman aged 25-40 years who had recovered from COVID-19. The chain joins TRBV3-1 (or the pseudogene TRBV3-2) to TRBJ1-2, with 9 positions matching TRBD1. Sequences were obtained from PBMCs or T cells enriched from blood (not recorded which). In DNA, the CDR3 is TGTGCCAGCAGCCAGTTGGGACAGGGAAGCGGCTACACCTTC. Translation gives CASSQLGQGSGYTF.